The TCR beta chain under discussion was sequenced for a study of blood T cell repertoires in COVID-19. Sequencing was performed with immunoSEQ multiplex PCR; in TCRdb, only in-frame clones are kept and a portion is missing. This sample yields 80,000 or so clones, of which roughly 80% are seen a single time; 10% to 15% belongs to the top ten. The germline V gene has CDR1 LNHNV and CDR2 YYDKDF (reference sequence). This CDR3 contains 15 residues. V lost 2 bases to trimming and J lost 3 bases, with 11 bases between them. V usage is TRBV15 and J usage is TRBJ1-3; TRBD1 is a possible D gene (6 bases). Source material: peripheral blood. The TCR comes from a man aged 80 or over with acute or convalescent COVID-19. The CDR3, as DNA: TGTGCCACCAGCAGACAGGGGAATGTTGGAAACACCATATATTTT. Its protein product is CATSRQGNVGNTIYF.